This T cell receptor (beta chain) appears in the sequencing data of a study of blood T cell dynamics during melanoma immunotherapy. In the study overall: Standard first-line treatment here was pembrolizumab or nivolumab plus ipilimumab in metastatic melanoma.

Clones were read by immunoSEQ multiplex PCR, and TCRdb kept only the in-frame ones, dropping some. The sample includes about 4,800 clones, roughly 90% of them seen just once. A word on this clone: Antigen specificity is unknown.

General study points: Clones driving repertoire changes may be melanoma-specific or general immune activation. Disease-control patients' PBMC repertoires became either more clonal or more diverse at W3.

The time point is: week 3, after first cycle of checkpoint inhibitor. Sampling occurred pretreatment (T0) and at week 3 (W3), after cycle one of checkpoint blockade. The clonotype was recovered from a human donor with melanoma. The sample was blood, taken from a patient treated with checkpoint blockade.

CDR3 residues: CASSPQTSGRPSTQYF. The CDR3 DNA follows: TGCGCCAGCAGCCCCCAGACTAGCGGGAGACCCAGTACGCAGTATTTT. The chain uses TRBV4-3 and TRBJ2-3, with TRBD2 matching over 12 bases. Trimming removed 4 bases from V and 8 bases from J; junction bases left unmatched: 10. The CDR3 sequence is 16 residues long. CDR1 is LGHNA and CDR2 is YSLEER in the germline V gene.